These 17 T cell receptor beta chains were sequenced from one sample in a study of a mutant IDH1 vaccine in newly diagnosed glioma. Time point indicated: week 35, safety follow-up. Mutant IDH1 20-mer peptide, at 300 ug, made up each vaccine dose, with topical imiquimod. Assay: immunoSEQ multiplex PCR; the TCRdb copy retains only in-frame clones and omits some. The sample contains about 54,000 clones, about 85% of which appear only once. Their antigen targets remain unknown. The sequencing here drew on PBMCs, taken from a glioma patient whose treatment included an IDH1 peptide vaccine. Receptors originate from a woman under 30 with glioma.

This clone was counted between two and nine times. V usage is TRBV6-5 and J usage is TRBJ1-5; D unresolved. The germline V gene has CDR1 MNHEY and CDR2 SVGAGI. This CDR3 has 13 residues. V was pared by 7 bases and J by 6 bases, with 13 bases between. CDR3 sequence (DNA): TGTGCCAGCACCTACTCTGAGTTTCAGCCCCAGCATTTT. Translation: CASTYSEFQPQHF.

The chain links TRBV9 to TRBJ2-5, with D possibly being TRBD2 (6 bases). Germline V gives CDR1 SGDLS, CDR2 YYNGEE. Trimming removed 0 bases from V and 5 bases from J, with 17 bases in between. The CDR3 spans 16 residues. The CDR3 nucleotides read TGTGCCAGCAGCGTAGGGTTTGGGCAGGGAGGCGAGACCCAGTACTTC. This encodes CASSVGFGQGGETQYF.

The V gene is TRBV18, the J gene TRBJ1-2, with a tentative D call TRBD1 (6 bases). The CDR3 consists of 14 residues. V was clipped by 4 bases and J by 8 bases, with 17 bases between them. Looked up from germline, CDR1 is KGHSH and CDR2 is LQKENI. The CDR3 region is CASSLERGADGYTF. CDR3 nucleotides: TGTGCCAGCTCACTTGAGAGGGGGGCGGACGGCTACACCTTC. Filled out from reference TRBV18 and TRBJ1-2, the complete variable domain reads NAGVMQNPRHLVRRRGQEARLRCSPMKGHSHVYWYRQLPEEGLKFMVYLQKENIIDESGMPKERFSAEFPKEGPSILRIQQVVRGDSAAYFCASSLERGADGYTFGSGTRLTVV.

The rearrangement links TRBV28 to TRBJ2-5; 8 positions match TRBD2. The V gene end was trimmed by 7 bases and the J gene end by 4 bases; junction bases not matched to a gene: 11. CDR1 is MDHEN, CDR2 SYDVKM, per germline. The CDR3 has 15 residues. Here the CDR3 DNA reads TGTGCCAGCATAAAATGGCGGGAGGCGCGAGAGACCCAGTACTTC. This gives the protein CASIKWREARETQYF. The full variable domain, in which reference TRBV28 and TRBJ2-5 provide the parts outside the CDR3, is DVKVTQSSRYLVKRTGEKVFLECVQDMDHENMFWYRQDPGLGLRLIYFSYDVKMKEKGDIPEGYSVSREKKERFSLILESASTNQTSMYLCASIKWREARETQYFGPGTRLLVL.

The J gene is TRBJ1-2, the V gene TRBV30, with D possibly being TRBD1 (5 bases). V gave up 5 bases and J gave up 6 bases, with 10 bases separating them. Germline CDR1 reads GTSNPN; CDR2 reads SVGIG (reference sequence). This CDR3 has 11 amino acids. The CDR3: CAWVGAHGYTF. The DNA for the CDR3 is TGTGCCTGGGTAGGGGCCCATGGCTACACCTTC.

This chain links TRBV5-4 with TRBJ1-1; D is ambiguous. V lost 3 bases and J lost 0, with 15 bases in between. CDR3 size: 16 residues. The germline gives CDR1 SGHNT, CDR2 YYREEE (reference sequence). As DNA, the CDR3 is TGTGCCAGCAGCTCCCGGGCTCGGAGCATGAACACTGAAGCTTTCTTT. Protein sequence: CASSSRARSMNTEAFF.

The chain links TRBV30 to TRBJ1-5; 7 bases are a match to TRBD1. Losses at the gene ends were 5 bases for V and 2 bases for J; bases not matched to a gene: 9. This CDR3 spans 15 amino acids. Germline V gives CDR1 GTSNPN, CDR2 SVGIG (reference sequence). CDR3 coding DNA: TGTGCCTGGGCAGGGGGAAAAGGGGGCAATCAGCCCCAGCATTTT. This encodes CAWAGGKGGNQPQHF.

The rearrangement joins TRBV27 to TRBJ1-2; D ambiguous. V lost 4 bases and J lost 6, with 12 bases in between. The CDR3 is made up of 13 amino acids. Germline V gene sequence: CDR1 MNHEY, CDR2 SMNVEV (reference sequence). This CDR3 is CASSSSGSHGYTF. The CDR3 bases are TGTGCCAGCAGTTCCTCGGGCTCTCATGGCTACACCTTC.

CDR3 protein: CASRQDVRSYNEQFF. The CDR3 nucleotides are TGCGCCAGCAGACAGGACGTCCGCTCCTACAATGAGCAGTTCTTC. The chain recombines TRBV10-2 with TRBJ2-1; weak D call: TRBD1 (5 bases). The CDR3 runs to 15 residues. V lost 6 bases to trimming and J lost 0 bases, with 12 bases between them. CDR1 is WSHSY, CDR2 SAAADI, per germline.

The chain joins TRBV7-8 to TRBJ1-4, with a tentative D call TRBD1 (5 bases). Germline V CDR1 and CDR2: SGHVS, FQNEAQ. The CDR3 sequence is 11 residues long. V was trimmed by 5 bases and J by 8 bases, leaving 6 bases between them. CDR3 residues: CASSRDEKLFF. In DNA, the CDR3 is TGTGCCAGCAGCCGGGACGAAAAACTGTTTTTT.

This rearrangement joins TRBV7-2 to TRBJ2-7; 12 nucleotides match TRBD1. The CDR3 consists of 16 residues. Germline CDR1 is SGHTA and CDR2 is FQGNSA. The trim removed 4 bases at V and 5 bases at J, leaving 9 bases unmatched. The CDR3 DNA follows: TGTGCCAGCAGCTCAACAACCGGGACAGGGGGCGACGAGCAGTACTTC. It yields the protein CASSSTTGTGGDEQYF.

The rearrangement joins TRBV7-9 to TRBJ2-7, with TRBD1 matching 9 bases. The CDR3 sequence is 15 residues long. Looked up from germline, CDR1 is SEHNR and CDR2 is FQNEAQ (reference sequence). Trimming removed 3 bases from V and 4 bases from J; junction bases left unmatched: 7. The CDR3 loop is CASSFRDRALYEQYF. The CDR3 DNA follows: TGTGCCAGCAGCTTTAGGGACAGGGCTCTGTACGAGCAGTACTTC.

V is TRBV11-3 and J is TRBJ2-2, with D perhaps matching TRBD1 (6 bases). This CDR3 comprises 16 residues. The ends were cut back, 4 bases at V and 2 bases at J, with 14 bases in the middle. Germline values: CDR1 SGHNT, CDR2 YENEEA. The CDR3 region has the DNA TGTGCCAGCAGCTGGACCGGGACAACCAACACCGGGGAGCTGTTTTTT. Amino acids: CASSWTGTTNTGELFF. Together with reference TRBV11-3 and TRBJ2-2, the CDR3 gives the full variable domain: EAGVVQSPRYKIIEKKQPVAFWCNPISGHNTLYWYLQNLGQGPELLIRYENEEAVDDSQLPKDRFSAERLKGVDSTLKIQPAELGDSAVYLCASSWTGTTNTGELFFGEGSRLTVL.

This clone was counted only a few times. The rearrangement uses TRBV20-1 and TRBJ1-2; D unresolved. V shed 0 bases and J shed 13 bases, with 12 bases lying between them. The CDR3 length is 11 residues. CDR1 is DFQATT, CDR2 SNEGSKA, per germline (reference sequence). CDR3 residues: CSARDEETLTF. CDR3 coding DNA: TGCAGTGCTAGAGATGAGGAGACCCTCACCTTC.

V gene TRBV4-3 combines with J gene TRBJ2-3; 7 positions match TRBD2. The J segment lost 4 bases and the V segment lost 0 bases, leaving 19 bases of the junction unmatched. CDR1 is LGHNA and CDR2 is YSLEER in the germline V gene. The CDR3 extends over 20 amino acids. CDR3 sequence (DNA): TGCGCCAGCAGCCAAGATTCCCTCCCGACCGGGACTATCCGGGCAGATACGCAGTATTTT. It yields the protein CASSQDSLPTGTIRADTQYF.

V gene TRBV5-1 combines with J gene TRBJ2-7, with 12 bases aligning to TRBD2. The CDR3 sequence is 15 residues long. CDR1 is SGHRS and CDR2 is YFSETQ in the germline V gene. The J segment lost 5 bases and the V segment lost 3 bases, leaving 6 bases of the junction unmatched. The CDR3: CASSSLAGGVHEQYF. CDR3 coding DNA: TGCGCCAGCAGCTCCCTAGCGGGAGGGGTCCACGAGCAGTACTTC.

This sequence joins TRBV5-1 and TRBJ2-5; D gene uncertain. This CDR3 has 16 amino acids. Trimming shortened V by 2 bases and J by 3 bases, and 17 bases separated the two germline ends. CDR1 SGHRS and CDR2 YFSETQ come from the germline V gene. The CDR3 sequence is CASSLGLDNLKETQYF. Here the CDR3 DNA reads TGCGCCAGCAGCTTAGGTCTAGATAACCTAAAAGAGACCCAGTACTTC.